Detailed here is one TCR beta chain. Its specificity is not known. This specimen belongs to a study of T cell responses to AZD1222 COVID-19 vaccine. Whole-study results and caveats: Sampling that yielded the repertoires occurred only after the peak T cell response. Unmutated variant regions reportedly attract nearly half of all spike-specific TCRs. Donors were chiefly white British, with a greater number of females, and clonal diversity was perhaps underestimated.

V lost 2 bases, J lost 7 bases, and 18 bases lay in between. The V gene's germline CDR1 is MDHEN and CDR2 SYDVKM. The CDR3 totals 16 residues. Measured with immunoSEQ multiplex PCR; TCRdb has only the in-frame clones, and not every one. The table lists 250,000 to 300,000 clones, 90% to 95% of them singletons. The rearrangement uses TRBV28 and TRBJ1-5, with unresolved D. Source: peripheral blood, taken 28 days after the second AZD1222 dose. The source of this sequence is an adult who received the AZD1222 COVID-19 vaccine. The CDR3 nucleotides read TGTGCCAGCAGTTTAGCCCCCCCCGGCAGTGGGCAGCCCCAGCATTTT. Encoded protein: CASSLAPPGSGQPQHF.